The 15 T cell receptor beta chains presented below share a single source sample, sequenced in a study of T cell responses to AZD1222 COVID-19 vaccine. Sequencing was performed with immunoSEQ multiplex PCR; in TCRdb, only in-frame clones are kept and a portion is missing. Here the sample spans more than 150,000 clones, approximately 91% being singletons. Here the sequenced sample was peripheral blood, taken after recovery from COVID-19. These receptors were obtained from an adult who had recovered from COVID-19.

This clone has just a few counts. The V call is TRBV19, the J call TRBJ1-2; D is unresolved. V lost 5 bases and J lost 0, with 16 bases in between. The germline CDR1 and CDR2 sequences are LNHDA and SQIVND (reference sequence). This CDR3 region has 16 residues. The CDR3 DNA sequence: TGTGCCAGTAGTTCCGGGCCGGAAAGGGCTAACTATGGCTACACCTTC. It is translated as CASSSGPERANYGYTF.

The CDR3 DNA is TGTGCCAGCAGTGAATACAATGAGCAGTTCTTC. Protein: CASSEYNEQFF. The chain employs TRBV2 and TRBJ2-1; D remains ambiguous. The CDR3 spans 11 residues. Trimming removed 2 bases from V and 4 bases from J, with 0 bases in between. The germline V gene has CDR1 SNHLY and CDR2 FYNNEI.

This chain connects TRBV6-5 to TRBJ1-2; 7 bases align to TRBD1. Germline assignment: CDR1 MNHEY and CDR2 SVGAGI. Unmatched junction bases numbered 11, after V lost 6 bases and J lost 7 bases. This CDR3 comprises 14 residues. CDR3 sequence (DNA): TGTGCCAGCAGCATCAGGGGGGGGCTGGCTGGCTACACCTTC. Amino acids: CASSIRGGLAGYTF.

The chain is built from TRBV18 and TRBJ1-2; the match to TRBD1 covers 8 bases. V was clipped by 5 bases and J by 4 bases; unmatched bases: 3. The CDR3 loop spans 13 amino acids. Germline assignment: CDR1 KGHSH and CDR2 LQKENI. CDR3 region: CASSGQGGYGYTF. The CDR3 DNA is TGTGCCAGCTCAGGACAGGGCGGCTATGGCTACACCTTC.

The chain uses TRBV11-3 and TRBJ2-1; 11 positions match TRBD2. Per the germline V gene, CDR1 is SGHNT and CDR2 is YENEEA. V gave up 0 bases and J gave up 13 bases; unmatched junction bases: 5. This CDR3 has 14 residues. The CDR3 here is CASSLDSGRVQQFF. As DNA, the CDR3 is TGTGCCAGCAGCTTAGATAGCGGGAGGGTCCAACAGTTCTTC. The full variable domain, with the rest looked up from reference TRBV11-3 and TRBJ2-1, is EAGVVQSPRYKIIEKKQPVAFWCNPISGHNTLYWYLQNLGQGPELLIRYENEEAVDDSQLPKDRFSAERLKGVDSTLKIQPAELGDSAVYLCASSLDSGRVQQFFGPGTRLTVL.

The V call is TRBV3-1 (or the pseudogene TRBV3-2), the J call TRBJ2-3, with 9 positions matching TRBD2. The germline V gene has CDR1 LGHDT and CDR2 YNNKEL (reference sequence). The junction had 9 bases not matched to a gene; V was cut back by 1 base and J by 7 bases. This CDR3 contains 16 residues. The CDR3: CASSQGGSGSAHTQYF. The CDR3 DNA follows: TGTGCCAGCAGCCAAGGTGGTAGCGGGAGCGCCCATACGCAGTATTTT.

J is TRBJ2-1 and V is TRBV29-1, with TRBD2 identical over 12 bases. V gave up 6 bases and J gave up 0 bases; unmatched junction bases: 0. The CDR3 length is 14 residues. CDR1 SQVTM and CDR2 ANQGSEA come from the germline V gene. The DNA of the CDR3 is TGCAGCGTACTAGCGGGAGGCTCCTACAATGAGCAGTTCTTC. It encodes CSVLAGGSYNEQFF.

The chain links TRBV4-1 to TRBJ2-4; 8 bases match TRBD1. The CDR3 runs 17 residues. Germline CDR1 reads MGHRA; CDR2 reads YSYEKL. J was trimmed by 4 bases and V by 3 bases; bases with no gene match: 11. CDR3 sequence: CASSQGPGQGRKNIQYF. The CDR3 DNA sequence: TGCGCCAGCAGCCAGGGACCCGGACAGGGAAGAAAAAACATTCAGTACTTC.

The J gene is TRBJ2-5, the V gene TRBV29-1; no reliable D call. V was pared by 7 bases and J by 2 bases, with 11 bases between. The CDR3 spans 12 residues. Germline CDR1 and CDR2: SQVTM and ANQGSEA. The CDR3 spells CSATTQQETQYF. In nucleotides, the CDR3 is TGCAGCGCCACGACACAACAAGAGACCCAGTACTTC.

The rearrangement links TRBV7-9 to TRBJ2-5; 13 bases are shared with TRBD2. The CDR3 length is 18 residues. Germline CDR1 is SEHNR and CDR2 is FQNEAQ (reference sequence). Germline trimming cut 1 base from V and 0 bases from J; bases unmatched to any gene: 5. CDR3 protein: CASSLGRTSGGHQETQYF. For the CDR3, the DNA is TGTGCCAGCAGCTTAGGCAGGACTAGCGGGGGCCACCAAGAGACCCAGTACTTC.

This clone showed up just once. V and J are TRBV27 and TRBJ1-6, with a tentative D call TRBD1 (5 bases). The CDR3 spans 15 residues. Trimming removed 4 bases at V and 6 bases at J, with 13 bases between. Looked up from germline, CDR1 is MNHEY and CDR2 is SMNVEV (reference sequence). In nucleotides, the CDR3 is TGTGCCAGCAGTTCGGCAGGGAATATTAATTCACCCCTCCACTTT. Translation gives CASSSAGNINSPLHF.

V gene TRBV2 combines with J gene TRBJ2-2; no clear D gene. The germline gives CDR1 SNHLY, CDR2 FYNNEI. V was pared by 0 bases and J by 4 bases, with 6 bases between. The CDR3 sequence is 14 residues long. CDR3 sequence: CASSEARLTGELFF. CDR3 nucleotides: TGTGCCAGCAGTGAAGCGAGGCTCACCGGGGAGCTGTTTTTT.

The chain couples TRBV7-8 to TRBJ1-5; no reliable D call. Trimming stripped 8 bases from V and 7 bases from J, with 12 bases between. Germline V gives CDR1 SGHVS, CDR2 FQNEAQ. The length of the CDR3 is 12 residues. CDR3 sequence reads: CASAFEGQPQHF. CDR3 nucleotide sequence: TGTGCCAGCGCCTTCGAGGGCCAGCCCCAGCATTTT.

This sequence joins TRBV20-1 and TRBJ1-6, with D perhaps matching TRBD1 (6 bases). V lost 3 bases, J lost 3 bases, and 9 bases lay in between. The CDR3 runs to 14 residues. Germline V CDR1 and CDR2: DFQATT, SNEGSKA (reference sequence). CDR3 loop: CSASSGVYNSPLHF. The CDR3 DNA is TGCAGTGCTAGTTCAGGGGTCTATAATTCACCCCTCCACTTT.

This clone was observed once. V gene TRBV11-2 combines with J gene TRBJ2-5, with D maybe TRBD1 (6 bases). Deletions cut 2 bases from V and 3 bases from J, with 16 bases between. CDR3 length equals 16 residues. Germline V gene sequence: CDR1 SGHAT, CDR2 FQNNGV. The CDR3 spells CASSLRPYPGEETQYF. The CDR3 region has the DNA TGTGCCAGCAGCTTAAGGCCTTACCCAGGGGAAGAGACCCAGTACTTC.